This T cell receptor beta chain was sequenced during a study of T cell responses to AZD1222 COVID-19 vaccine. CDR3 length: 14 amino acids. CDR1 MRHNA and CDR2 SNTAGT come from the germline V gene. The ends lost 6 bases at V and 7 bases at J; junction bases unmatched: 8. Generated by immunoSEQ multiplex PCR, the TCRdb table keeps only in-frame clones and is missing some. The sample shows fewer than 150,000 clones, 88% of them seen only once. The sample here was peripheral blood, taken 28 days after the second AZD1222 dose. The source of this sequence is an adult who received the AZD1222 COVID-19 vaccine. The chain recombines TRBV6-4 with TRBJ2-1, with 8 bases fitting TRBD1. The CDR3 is CASSPGGAINEQFF. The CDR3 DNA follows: TGTGCCAGCAGCCCAGGGGGCGCGATAAATGAGCAGTTCTTC.